The clone carrying this TCR beta chain appeared a single time. Using immunoSEQ multiplex PCR, the repertoire was profiled, and TCRdb retains in-frame clones only, with some absent. The sample shows some 200,000 clones, 75% to 85% of them seen only once. These data are taken from a study of blood T cell repertoires in COVID-19. Study-wide background: Specimens from acute and convalescent COVID-19 originated in the United States, Italy and Spain. In each case, the material was cDNA or gDNA derived from T cells, B-cell-depleted T cells, or PBMCs.

Germline assignment: CDR1 ENHRY and CDR2 SYGVKD. V gave up 5 bases and J gave up 0 bases, with 5 bases separating them. The CDR3 spans 13 residues. The sample taken for sequencing was peripheral blood. The J gene is TRBJ1-3, the V gene TRBV10-3, with D perhaps matching TRBD1 (5 bases). This TCR was recovered from a woman between 70 and 85 years old with COVID-19, enrolled during active disease. This CDR3 reads CAISQGSGNTIYF. In nucleotides, the CDR3 is TGTGCCATCAGTCAGGGCTCTGGAAACACCATATATTTT.